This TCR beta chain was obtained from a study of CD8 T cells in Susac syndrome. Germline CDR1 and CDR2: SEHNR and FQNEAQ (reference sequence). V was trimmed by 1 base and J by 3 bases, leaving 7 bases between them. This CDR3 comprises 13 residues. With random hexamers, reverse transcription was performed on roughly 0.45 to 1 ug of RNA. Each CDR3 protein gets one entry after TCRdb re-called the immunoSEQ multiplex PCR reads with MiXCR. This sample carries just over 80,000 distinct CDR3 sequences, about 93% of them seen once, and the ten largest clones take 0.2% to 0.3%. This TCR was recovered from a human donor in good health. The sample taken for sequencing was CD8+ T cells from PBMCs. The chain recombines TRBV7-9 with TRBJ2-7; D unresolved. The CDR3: CASSLDGFYEQYV. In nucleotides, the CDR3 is TGTGCCAGCAGCTTAGACGGATTCTACGAGCAGTACGTC.